Listed below are T cell receptor beta chains from one sample, sequenced in a study of Ad26.COV2.S vaccination and SARS-CoV-2 variants. Profiling relied on immunoSEQ multiplex PCR, and the TCRdb table lists in-frame clones only, not all of them. Here the sample spans fewer than 900,000 clones, roughly 90% being singletons. The sequencing used peripheral blood, collected in a trial of Ad26.COV2.S vaccine versus placebo. Receptor source: a person between 18 and 65 years old who received the Ad26.COV2.S COVID-19 vaccine or a placebo. CDR3s include the opening cysteine and the closing phenylalanine or tryptophan.

cdr3_aa,v_call
CASSVGTGVNTEAFF,TRBV5-1
CASSYRGPWAFF,TRBV6-2/TRBV6-3
CATIPTGIAETQYF,TRBV6-5
CASILRAGGSGAFF,TRBV19
CASSQGGETQYF,TRBV7-9
CASSRGLAGGLDTQYF,TRBV27
CASSSQNSNQPQHF,TRBV27
CASSYSPTNTGELFF,TRBV6-2/TRBV6-3
CASSLEGGPETQYF,TRBV5-1
CASSPPGGNIQYF,TRBV18
CASSRLNEQFF,TRBV19
CASSQDRTSGEVYF,TRBV3-1/TRBV3-2
CASFLTRDLSSYGYTF,TRBV7-2
CASRGSGDFGETQYF,TRBV5-1
CASSTPGQGGEKLFF,TRBV19
CASSPGVNSNQPQHF,TRBV7-2
CASSRDSYYEQYF,TRBV5-1
CAWSHREDQPQHF,TRBV30
CSARDEGPEHF,TRBV20-1
CATSNKGGNTEAFF,TRBV15
CAWSPGLNYGYTF,TRBV30
CSISLGREQYF,TRBV29-1
CASSLYRGHRYEQYF,TRBV6-5
CASSSLGDSNQPQHF,TRBV27
CASSQDLLRTRTGRDEQYF,TRBV4-3
CSVDRDQETQYF,TRBV29-1
CASSAGSIYEQYF,TRBV5-6
CSASLGAATTDTQYF,TRBV20-1
CASSPTVGYGYTF,TRBV18
CASRRTGQETQYF,TRBV27
CASSQEARTGGILNTIYF,TRBV3-1/TRBV3-2
CASSLASHSYNEQFF,TRBV7-2
CASSYSLIQRTNSPLHF,TRBV7-9
CASSLEGDNSPLHF,TRBV5-4
CASSPGPGGLGYEQYF,TRBV19
CAISGTSGNYNEQFF,TRBV10-3
CASSLSSGGGTDTQYF,TRBV13
CASSGTSAGSYEQYF,TRBV27
CASSIGFPGANVLTF,TRBV19
CASSLRPGQGGEKLFF,TRBV6-2/TRBV6-3
CASSSRLGTEYTGELFF,TRBV6-8
CSASGLGIAGGHEQYF,TRBV20-1
CASSYSMRVGTIYF,TRBV6-5
CASTPRDRGQETQYF,TRBV19
CSVGDGESYEQYF,TRBV29-1
CASTSRTYNEQFF,TRBV3-1/TRBV3-2
CASSLPGPTDEQYF,TRBV5-1
CAWLGTTPTETQYF,TRBV30
CASSLTPSGELFF,TRBV5-4
CASRSVTGELFF,TRBV19
CAISDRGLNTEAFF,TRBV10-3
CASSQEGWGWDTEAFF,TRBV14
CASSLRGIDGYTF,TRBV5-6
CASSPRTGRATEAFF,TRBV5-1
CASRGAGTYEQYF,TRBV27
CASSPGSSYNSPLHF,TRBV18
CASSLSSITNEKLFF,TRBV3-1/TRBV3-2